A single sample is the source of the 18 T cell receptor beta chains below, sequenced in a study of beta chain features in type 1 diabetes. Study-wide findings and caveats: Among all four CD4+ subsets, Type 1 diabetes patients had TCRB CDR3s that were moderately but significantly shorter.

As every portion of the isolated RNA was reverse transcribed, the sequencing read expressed TCRB transcripts. TCRdb's copy holds only in-frame clones and misses some; the assay was immunoSEQ multiplex PCR. The sample records 160,000 or so clones, 8.5% to 10% being singletons. Antigens for these TCRs are unknown. Sequencing input: central memory CD4+ T cells from blood. The receptor set was obtained from a woman between 25 and 40 years old with type 1 diabetes.

The J gene is TRBJ2-1, the V gene TRBV5-6; D gene ambiguous. Deletions cut 6 bases from V and 6 bases from J, with 13 bases between. CDR1 and CDR2 (germline): SGHDT, YYEEEE. The CDR3 loop spans 13 amino acids. The CDR3: CASIDDLGNEQFF. As DNA, the CDR3 is TGTGCCAGCATCGACGACTTGGGCAATGAGCAGTTCTTC.

This clone has more than one count but fewer than ten. The genes are TRBV14 and TRBJ1-1; 9 positions agree with TRBD1. There are 17 residues in the CDR3. From germline, CDR1 is SGHDN and CDR2 FVKESK. V shed 4 bases and J 4 bases; nucleotides not matched to a gene: 13. The CDR3 is CASSPGGTGPRGTEAFF. The CDR3 region has the DNA TGTGCCAGCAGCCCGGGCGGGACAGGGCCTAGGGGCACTGAAGCTTTCTTT.

The chain joins TRBV28 to TRBJ1-2, with D tentatively TRBD1 (6 bases). Trimming removed 2 bases from V and 8 bases from J, with 21 bases in between. This CDR3 is 16 amino acids long. The germline gives CDR1 MDHEN, CDR2 SYDVKM. The CDR3 sequence is CASSLSSGGGADGYTF. As DNA, the CDR3 is TGTGCCAGCAGTTTAAGTTCAGGTGGGGGCGCTGACGGCTACACCTTC.

This clone was seen many times. The chain uses TRBV4-2 and TRBJ2-7, with 12 bases lining up with TRBD2. CDR1 is LGHNA, CDR2 YNFKEQ, per germline. The CDR3 loop spans 16 amino acids. The ends lost 5 bases at V and 5 bases at J; junction bases unmatched: 10. CDR3 sequence (DNA): TGTGCCAGCAGCGGTAGGCTAGCGGGAGGGAAAAACGAGCAGTACTTC. It specifies CASSGRLAGGKNEQYF.

This clone was recorded a few times. The V and J genes are TRBV7-9 and TRBJ1-4, with D possibly being TRBD1 (5 bases). CDR1 is SEHNR and CDR2 is FQNEAQ in the germline V gene (reference sequence). V was pared by 2 bases and J by 7 bases, with 11 bases between. This CDR3 region has 14 residues. CDR3 in amino acids: CASSLRTTSEKLFF. The CDR3 DNA reads as TGTGCCAGCAGCTTAAGGACAACATCTGAAAAACTGTTTTTT.

This clone was counted between two and nine times. The CDR3 is CASSVDWLAVNNEQFF. DNA for the CDR3: TGTGCCAGCAGCGTAGATTGGCTAGCGGTAAACAATGAGCAGTTCTTC. The chain combines TRBV9 with TRBJ2-1, with 7 positions matching TRBD2. CDR1 and CDR2 (germline): SGDLS, YYNGEE. The CDR3 loop spans 16 amino acids. The ends lost 0 bases at V and 5 bases at J; junction bases unmatched: 8.

The gene calls are TRBV10-2 and TRBJ1-1; 7 bases line up with TRBD1. The V gene end was trimmed by 7 bases and the J gene end by 6 bases; junction bases not matched to a gene: 11. This CDR3 has 14 residues. Per germline, CDR1 WSHSY and CDR2 SAAADI. The CDR3 protein is CASTELQGIAEAFF. Written as DNA, the CDR3 is TGCGCCAGCACGGAATTACAGGGGATCGCTGAAGCTTTCTTT.

This chain uses TRBV5-1 with TRBJ2-1, with 15 bases that match TRBD2. Germline V gene data show CDR1 as SGHRS and CDR2 as YFSETQ. The V gene end was trimmed by 2 bases and the J gene end by 6 bases; junction bases not matched to a gene: 6. The CDR3 runs 17 residues. The chain's CDR3 is CASSLPGLAGGANEQFF. Written as DNA, the CDR3 is TGCGCCAGCAGCTTACCGGGACTAGCGGGAGGCGCCAATGAGCAGTTCTTC.

This clone was seen a handful of times. This rearrangement joins TRBV19 to TRBJ2-6, with D unresolved. Germline V gives CDR1 LNHDA, CDR2 SQIVND (reference sequence). The ends were cut back, 7 bases at V and 0 bases at J, with 4 bases in the middle. The CDR3 loop spans 13 amino acids. The CDR3 is CASTGSGANVLTF. The DNA for the CDR3 is TGTGCCAGTACGGGCTCTGGGGCCAACGTCCTGACTTTC. The whole variable domain, remainder taken from reference TRBV19 and TRBJ2-6, is DGGITQSPKYLFRKEGQNVTLSCEQNLNHDAMYWYRQDPGQGLRLIYYSQIVNDFQKGDIAEGYSVSREKKESFPLTVTSAQKNPTAFYLCASTGSGANVLTFGAGSRLTVL.

This clone was detected only a few times. This rearrangement joins TRBV11-2 to TRBJ2-5; 7 nucleotides align to TRBD2. Germline V lookup: CDR1 SGHAT, CDR2 FQNNGV. Trimming removed 5 bases from V and 2 bases from J; junction bases left unmatched: 8. This CDR3 is 15 amino acids long. CDR3: CASSQPSAGQETQYF. For the CDR3, the DNA is TGTGCCAGCAGCCAGCCATCAGCGGGACAAGAGACCCAGTACTTC.

The chain is built from TRBV5-1 and TRBJ2-3; the match to TRBD2 covers 8 bases. Germline-derived CDR1 and CDR2 are SGHRS and YFSETQ. The junction had 8 bases not matched to a gene; V was cut back by 4 bases and J by 4 bases. The CDR3 runs to 15 residues. CDR3 residues: CASSISGSDADTQYF. DNA for the CDR3: TGCGCCAGCAGCATAAGCGGGAGTGACGCAGATACGCAGTATTTT.

The V gene is TRBV6-5, the J gene TRBJ2-3; TRBD2 aligns across 7 bases. Germline CDR1 is MNHEY and CDR2 is SVGAGI. This CDR3 has 15 amino acids. V shed 7 bases and J 2 bases; nucleotides not matched to a gene: 9. The CDR3 DNA sequence: TGTGCCAGCAAGGGAGCGGGAACTGACACAGATACGCAGTATTTT. Its translation: CASKGAGTDTDTQYF.

The chain links TRBV14 to TRBJ2-3; 10 bases fit TRBD2. Germline CDR1 SGHDN, CDR2 FVKESK. The V segment lost 6 bases and the J segment 3 bases; nucleotides outside the gene matches: 6. This CDR3 has 15 amino acids. CDR3 bases: TGTGCCAGCAGTCAGCGGGAGGGCAGAACAGATACGCAGTATTTT. Amino acid sequence: CASSQREGRTDTQYF.

This chain uses TRBV5-1 with TRBJ2-1; no reliable D call. CDR1 is SGHRS and CDR2 is YFSETQ in the germline V gene. The CDR3 length is 14 residues. Trimming left V 0 bases short and J 7 bases short, with 11 bases between. The CDR3 coding sequence is TGCGCCAGCAGCTTGGACAACCCGCGGAATGAGCAGTTCTTC. It yields the protein CASSLDNPRNEQFF. Combining the CDR3 with reference TRBV5-1 and TRBJ2-1 gives the whole variable domain KAGVTQTPRYLIKTRGQQVTLSCSPISGHRSVSWYQQTPGQGLQFLFEYFSETQRNKGNFPGRFSGRQFSNSRSEMNVSTLELGDSALYLCASSLDNPRNEQFFGPGTRLTVL.

The rearrangement joins TRBV6-6 to TRBJ2-5; possible D gene TRBD1, 6 bases. Germline assignment: CDR1 MNHNY and CDR2 SVGAGI (reference sequence). Trimming left V 6 bases short and J 2 bases short, with 7 bases between. The length of the CDR3 is 12 residues. The CDR3 protein is CASRTGQETQYF. The CDR3 nucleotides read TGTGCCAGCAGAACAGGGCAAGAGACCCAGTACTTC.

This clone was detected only a few times. This sequence joins TRBV4-1 and TRBJ2-7; 9 bases agree with TRBD2. The CDR3 spans 14 residues. After removal of 1 base from V and 5 bases from J, the junction contained 3 bases not matched to a gene. Germline CDR1 MGHRA, CDR2 YSYEKL. CDR3 region: CASSQGLAGNEQYF. The DNA for the CDR3 is TGCGCCAGCAGCCAAGGGCTAGCGGGAAACGAGCAGTACTTC.

Only a few counts were recorded for this clone. The chain is built from TRBV25-1 and TRBJ2-5; the D is unclear. Trimming removed 4 bases from V and 2 bases from J, with 11 bases in between. CDR3 length equals 14 residues. Germline V gene data show CDR1 as MGHDK and CDR2 as SYGVNS. CDR3 protein: CASSASDGQETQYF. The CDR3 DNA reads as TGTGCCAGCAGTGCCTCTGACGGGCAAGAGACCCAGTACTTC.

The genes are TRBV4-1 and TRBJ2-7; 9 bases agree with TRBD2. V shed 4 bases and J 3 bases; nucleotides not matched to a gene: 10. CDR1 is MGHRA and CDR2 is YSYEKL in the germline V gene. This CDR3 comprises 16 residues. CDR3 region: CASSPDFSGRRYEQYF. Written as DNA, the CDR3 is TGCGCCAGCAGCCCCGATTTCAGCGGGAGGCGCTACGAGCAGTACTTC.